The rows below give T cell receptor beta chains drawn from one sample of a study of OX40 agonist ivuxolimab in advanced cancers. The assay was immunoSEQ multiplex PCR, and TCRdb's table has in-frame clones only and misses some. The sample holds roughly 77,000 clones, roughly 92% seen once. The source was CD4+ or CD8+ T cells sorted from blood, collected in a trial of the OX40 agonist ivuxolimab. The receptor source for this set is an adult with an advanced solid tumor such as melanoma, head and neck, liver or kidney cancer. The CDR3 runs from the conserved cysteine through the conserved F or W. A D gene is named only where the DNA matches it firmly. The size of a clone is reported for some rows only, either as once, few or many, or as a class for expanded clones.

d_gene	v_gene	j_gene	abundance	CDR3nt	CDR3aa
.	TRBV30	TRBJ2-5	.	TGTGCCTGGAGACTGGGGGAGACCCAGTACTTC	CAWRLGETQYF
.	TRBV6-1	TRBJ1-3	.	TGTGCCAGCAGTGAAATCCCACCGGGCGGAAGCAACACCATATATTTT	CASSEIPPGGSNTIYF
.	TRBV27	TRBJ2-2	.	TGTGCCAGCAGTTGGGGACTTACGTCGGGCACCGGGGAGCTGTTTTTT	CASSWGLTSGTGELFF
.	TRBV29-1	TRBJ2-3	.	TGCAGCGGGAAGGGCCCCTGGGGCACAGATACGCAGTATTTT	CSGKGPWGTDTQYF
.	TRBV7-2	TRBJ1-1	.	TGTGCCAGCAGCTTGTCCGTAGGGGGCACTGAAGCTTTCTTT	CASSLSVGGTEAFF
.	TRBV2	TRBJ1-6	.	TGTGCCAGCAGGACCGACGGGGGCTCCTATAATTCACCCCTCCACTTT	CASRTDGGSYNSPLHF
.	TRBV18	TRBJ1-1	.	TGTGCCAGCTCACCAGCTGGGAGAGGGGGGAATGAAGCTTTCTTT	CASSPAGRGGNEAFF
TRBD1	TRBV4-2	TRBJ1-4	.	TGTGCCAGCAGCCAGGGACAGGGAAATGAAAAACTGTTTTTT	CASSQGQGNEKLFF
.	TRBV4-1	TRBJ2-3	.	TGCGCCAGCAGCCAAGAGAGGCAAAATACGCAGTATTTT	CASSQERQNTQYF
.	TRBV7-9	TRBJ2-5	.	TGTGCCAGCAGCTTAGCGGCCTTAGAGACCCAGTACTTC	CASSLAALETQYF
.	TRBV4-2	TRBJ2-1	.	TGTGCCAGCAGCCAAGAACACTCGAGCTCCTACAATGAGCAGTTCTTC	CASSQEHSSSYNEQFF
.	TRBV6-1	TRBJ1-5	.	TGTGCCAGCGGCCGGGACCGTCCCCCAAATCAGCCCCAGCATTTT	CASGRDRPPNQPQHF
.	TRBV6-5	TRBJ1-4	.	TGTGCCAGCAGTCGCTCGGGGGGGTTTAATGAAAAACTGTTTTTT	CASSRSGGFNEKLFF
.	TRBV9	TRBJ2-2	once	TGTGCCAGCAGCCCAGAGGGACTTAACACCGGGGAGCTGTTTTTT	CASSPEGLNTGELFF
.	TRBV9	TRBJ1-4	.	TGTGCCAGCAGCGTCTCCGGGACTAATGAAAAACTGTTTTTT	CASSVSGTNEKLFF
.	TRBV27	TRBJ2-3	.	TGTGCCAGCAGTTTACTCCCGGTTAGAGCGCCGAGCACAGATACGCAGTATTTT	CASSLLPVRAPSTDTQYF
.	TRBV14	TRBJ1-2	.	TGTGCCAGCAGCCAAGTCGTGGGCAGGGGAAGCATCTATGGCTACACCTTC	CASSQVVGRGSIYGYTF
.	TRBV6-5	TRBJ2-7	once	TGTGCCAGCAGTTACGTTCAGGGAGCGGTTTACGAGCAGTACTTC	CASSYVQGAVYEQYF
.	TRBV2	TRBJ1-1	.	TGTGCCAGCAGTGATAAGGGACTTTCAGGGACTGAAGCTTTCTTT	CASSDKGLSGTEAFF
TRBD1	TRBV7-9	TRBJ2-2	few	TGTGCCAGCAGCGGACCAGGGGGCGCAGCCGGGGAGCTGTTTTTT	CASSGPGGAAGELFF
.	TRBV18	TRBJ2-5	.	TGTGCCAGCTCCCCTGGAAGAGAGACCCAGTACTTC	CASSPGRETQYF
TRBD1	TRBV27	TRBJ2-1	.	TGTGCCAGCAGGCCGGGACAGGGGCTTTACAATGAGCAGTTCTTC	CASRPGQGLYNEQFF
.	TRBV5-1	TRBJ2-1	.	TGCGCCAGCAGCTTGGAGACCTCCCTCAGCTCCTACAATGAGCAGTTCTTC	CASSLETSLSSYNEQFF
.	TRBV7-9	TRBJ2-5	.	TGTGCCAGCAGCCCCTGGCGCAGTCAAGAGACCCAGTACTTC	CASSPWRSQETQYF
.	TRBV15	TRBJ2-7	.	TGTGCCACCAGCAGGCAGGGGCAATCGAGAGAGCAGTACTTC	CATSRQGQSREQYF
.	TRBV11-2	TRBJ1-1	few	TGTGCCAGCAGCTCCCAATTCGTCATGAACACTGAAGCTTTCTTT	CASSSQFVMNTEAFF
.	TRBV2	TRBJ2-7	.	TGTGCCAGCAGTGCTACTAGTTTCGAGCAGTACTTC	CASSATSFEQYF
.	TRBV19	TRBJ2-1	.	TGTGCCAGTACCGCAACGGTGGGAGGGGGGGTAGGCAATGAGCAGTTCTTC	CASTATVGGGVGNEQFF